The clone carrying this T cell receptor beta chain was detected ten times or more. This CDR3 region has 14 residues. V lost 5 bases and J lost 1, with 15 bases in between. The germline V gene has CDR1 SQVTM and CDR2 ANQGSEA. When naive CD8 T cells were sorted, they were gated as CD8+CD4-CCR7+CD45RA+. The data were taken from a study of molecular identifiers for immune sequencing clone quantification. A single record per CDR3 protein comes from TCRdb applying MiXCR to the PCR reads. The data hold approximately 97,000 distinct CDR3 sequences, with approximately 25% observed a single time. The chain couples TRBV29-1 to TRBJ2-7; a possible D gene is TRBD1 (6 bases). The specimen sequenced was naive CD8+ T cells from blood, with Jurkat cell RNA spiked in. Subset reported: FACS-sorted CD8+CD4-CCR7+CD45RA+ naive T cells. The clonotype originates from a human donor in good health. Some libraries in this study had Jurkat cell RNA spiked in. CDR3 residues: CSVQGGQTSYEQYF. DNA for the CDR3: TGCAGCGTTCAAGGGGGTCAGACATCCTACGAGCAGTACTTC.